The next 22 T cell receptor beta chains were all read from a single sample in a study of immune evolution from preneoplasia to lung adenocarcinoma. Data came from immunoSEQ multiplex PCR; TCRdb stores just in-frame clones and leaves some out. Here the sample spans about 41,000 clones, 70% to 85% being singletons. Material for sequencing was FFPE invasive lung adenocarcinoma tissue. These receptors were collected from a person in their sixties with lung adenocarcinoma.

The V call is TRBV5-1, the J call TRBJ2-3, with 7 bases aligning to TRBD1. J was trimmed by 4 bases and V by 2 bases; bases with no gene match: 7. CDR3 length equals 15 residues. Germline V gene data show CDR1 as SGHRS and CDR2 as YFSETQ. The CDR3 DNA follows: TGCGCCAGCAGCTTCCAGACAGGGTGGCCAGATACGCAGTATTTT. This codes for CASSFQTGWPDTQYF.

The chain joins TRBV4-2 to TRBJ2-1; D ambiguous. The ends were cut back, 3 bases at V and 5 bases at J, with 5 bases in the middle. The germline V gene has CDR1 LGHNA and CDR2 YNFKEQ. This CDR3 is built from 12 residues. CDR3 in amino acids: CASSHRDNEQFF. The CDR3 DNA reads TGTGCCAGCAGCCACCGAGACAATGAGCAGTTCTTC.

J is TRBJ2-2 and V is TRBV12-5, with a tentative D call TRBD1 (6 bases). Germline CDR1 reads LGHNT; CDR2 reads FRNRAP. Trimming took off 11 bases at V and 1 base at J, with 11 bases between the two ends. The CDR3 length is 13 residues. CDR3 residues: CASGQMNTGELFF. CDR3 nucleotide sequence: TGTGCTTCTGGACAGATGAACACCGGGGAGCTGTTTTTT.

J is TRBJ2-7 and V is TRBV6-4, with 10 bases lining up with TRBD2. The germline gives CDR1 MRHNA, CDR2 SNTAGT. The CDR3 is 18 amino acids. Trimming cost V 2 bases and J 2 bases; bases outside gene matches: 12. As DNA, the CDR3 is TGTGCCAGCAGTGACACCAAGAGATCTAGCGGGAGCACCTACGAGCAGTACTTC. Translation gives CASSDTKRSSGSTYEQYF.

The chain couples TRBV28 to TRBJ1-5; D is possibly TRBD1 (6 bases). This CDR3 has 15 amino acids. The germline gives CDR1 MDHEN, CDR2 SYDVKM. V was shortened by 6 bases and J by 4 bases, with 16 bases between the two germline ends. CDR3 sequence: CASSPTGQANQPQHF. The CDR3 DNA sequence: TGTGCCAGCAGCCCTACGGGACAAGCTAATCAGCCCCAGCATTTT.

In its sample, this clone was seen a few times. The rearrangement links TRBV10-3 to TRBJ2-5; 9 bases fit TRBD1. Germline trimming cut 0 bases from V and 3 bases from J; bases unmatched to any gene: 2. CDR1 is ENHRY, CDR2 SYGVKD, per germline. The CDR3 runs 15 residues. The CDR3 coding sequence is TGTGCCATCAGTGAGTCCGGACAGGGGAAAGAGACCCAGTACTTC. Its translation is CAISESGQGKETQYF.

The chain joins TRBV5-4 to TRBJ2-1; D gene uncertain. The germline CDR1 and CDR2 sequences are SGHNT and YYREEE (reference sequence). This CDR3 is built from 13 residues. V shed 4 bases and J shed 5 bases, with 10 bases lying between them. CDR3 sequence: CASSGGGHNEQFF. The CDR3 nucleotides are TGTGCCAGCAGCGGCGGTGGGCACAATGAGCAGTTCTTC.

The chain recombines TRBV28 with TRBJ2-7; TRBD1 aligns across 11 bases. The length of the CDR3 is 18 residues. CDR1 is MDHEN, CDR2 SYDVKM, per germline. Trimming removed 5 bases from V and 2 bases from J; junction bases left unmatched: 14. The CDR3 loop reads CASSPPTGGQGGPYEQYF. The CDR3 DNA sequence: TGTGCCAGCAGTCCCCCAACCGGGGGACAGGGGGGACCCTACGAGCAGTACTTC.

As for this clone: One junction end disagrees with the germline gene, perhaps due to a read error. This chain links TRBV6-6 with TRBJ2-7, with D tentatively TRBD2 (5 bases). Germline V gene lookup returns CDR1 MNHNY and CDR2 SVGAGI (reference sequence). This CDR3 is built from 14 residues. DNA for the CDR3: TGTGCCAGCAGTCACTCCGGGATGACCTACGAGCAGTACTTC. This gives the protein CASSHSGMTYEQYF.

V and J are TRBV11-2 and TRBJ2-7; TRBD1 matches at 11 bases. After removal of 1 base from V and 4 bases from J, the junction contained 3 bases not matched to a gene. CDR1 and CDR2 (germline): SGHAT, FQNNGV. CDR3 size: 15 residues. CDR3 DNA sequence: TGTGCCAGCAGCTTAGTTGGACAGGGGGCTTACGAGCAGTACTTC. Translating gives CASSLVGQGAYEQYF.

This chain connects TRBV9 to TRBJ1-2, with D possibly matching TRBD1 (5 bases). Trimming stripped 3 bases from V and 4 bases from J, with 16 bases between. Germline-derived CDR1 and CDR2 are SGDLS and YYNGEE. This CDR3 region has 15 residues. The CDR3 protein is CASSAEGRSSYGYTF. The CDR3 nucleotides are TGTGCCAGCAGCGCCGAGGGGCGTTCGAGCTATGGCTACACCTTC.

This chain connects TRBV19 to TRBJ1-1; no firm D call. The CDR3 covers 14 residues. V lost 6 bases and J 0 bases, leaving 11 bases between the germline ends. Germline lookup yields CDR1 LNHDA and CDR2 SQIVND (reference sequence). In DNA, the CDR3 is TGTGCCAGTAGCGGCTTAGTTCTGAACACTGAAGCTTTCTTT. This codes for CASSGLVLNTEAFF. Variable domain in full (rest from reference TRBV19 and TRBJ1-1): DGGITQSPKYLFRKEGQNVTLSCEQNLNHDAMYWYRQDPGQGLRLIYYSQIVNDFQKGDIAEGYSVSREKKESFPLTVTSAQKNPTAFYLCASSGLVLNTEAFFGQGTRLTVV.

The chain has TRBV4-1 and TRBJ1-1; D uncertain. The CDR3 is 14 amino acids. The V end lost 0 bases, the J end lost 2 bases, and 7 bases lay between the germline ends. CDR1 is MGHRA, CDR2 YSYEKL, per germline. The CDR3 DNA is TGCGCCAGCAGCCAAGAACGGGAAAACACTGAAGCTTTCTTT. Amino acid sequence: CASSQERENTEAFF.

CDR3 in amino acids: CASKRLAGLNEQFF. The DNA for the CDR3 is TGTGCCAGCAAAAGACTAGCGGGCTTAAATGAGCAGTTCTTC. The rearrangement uses TRBV7-8 and TRBJ2-1, with 10 bases lining up with TRBD2. This CDR3 is built from 14 residues. Per the germline V gene, CDR1 is SGHVS and CDR2 is FQNEAQ. Unmatched junction bases numbered 7, after V lost 7 bases and J lost 7 bases. The complete variable domain, with remaining parts taken from reference TRBV7-8 and TRBJ2-1, reads GAGVSQSPRYKVAKRGQDVALRCDPISGHVSLFWYQQALGQGPEFLTYFQNEAQLDKSGLPSDRFFAERPEGSVSTLKIQRTQQEDSAVYLCASKRLAGLNEQFFGPGTRLTVL.

To note about this clone: Other DNA sequences of this sample code for an identical CDR3. The rearrangement joins TRBV30 to TRBJ1-1; D unclear. Trimming removed 3 bases from V and 0 bases from J, with 2 bases in between. Germline V gene lookup returns CDR1 GTSNPN and CDR2 SVGIG (reference sequence). The CDR3 is 11 amino acids. CDR3 in DNA: TGTGCCTGGAGGATGAACACTGAAGCTTTCTTT. It encodes CAWRMNTEAFF. The full variable domain, with the rest looked up from reference TRBV30 and TRBJ1-1, is SQTIHQWPATLVQPVGSPLSLECTVEGTSNPNLYWYRQAAGRGLQLLFYSVGIGQISSEVPQNLSASRPQDRQFILSSKKLLLSDSGFYLCAWRMNTEAFFGQGTRLTVV.

The sample holds one count of this clone. This rearrangement joins TRBV7-6 to TRBJ2-2, with TRBD1 matching 9 bases. J lost 2 bases, V lost 4 bases, and 8 bases had no gene match. The CDR3 has 17 residues. CDR1 and CDR2 (germline): SGHVS, FNYEAQ. The CDR3 loop is CASSSTGGSGNTGELFF. DNA for the CDR3: TGTGCCAGCAGCTCGACAGGGGGTTCGGGCAACACCGGGGAGCTGTTTTTT.

V and J are TRBV4-2 and TRBJ2-3, with D unclear. The CDR3 extends over 15 amino acids. The germline CDR1 and CDR2 sequences are LGHNA and YNFKEQ. V was pared by 1 base and J by 2 bases, with 10 bases between. The CDR3 DNA is TGTGCCAGCAGCCAAGGGATCTCTCCCACAGATACGCAGTATTTT. Its translation is CASSQGISPTDTQYF.

The chain couples TRBV19 to TRBJ2-7; 8 positions agree with TRBD2. Germline trimming cut 5 bases from V and 3 bases from J; bases unmatched to any gene: 3. Germline lookup yields CDR1 LNHDA and CDR2 SQIVND (reference sequence). This CDR3 spans 13 amino acids. The DNA of the CDR3 is TGTGCCAGTAGTGGGGGACTAGTCTACGAGCAGTACTTC. This codes for CASSGGLVYEQYF. Based on the CDR3 plus reference TRBV19 and TRBJ2-7, the full variable domain is DGGITQSPKYLFRKEGQNVTLSCEQNLNHDAMYWYRQDPGQGLRLIYYSQIVNDFQKGDIAEGYSVSREKKESFPLTVTSAQKNPTAFYLCASSGGLVYEQYFGPGTRLTVT.

V and J are TRBV6-4 and TRBJ2-5; 7 nucleotides line up with TRBD2. Per the germline V gene, CDR1 is MRHNA and CDR2 is SNTAGT. The J segment lost 3 bases and the V segment lost 2 bases, leaving 9 bases of the junction unmatched. The CDR3 runs 16 residues. The CDR3 loop reads CASSDPDGEGEETQYF. In nucleotides, the CDR3 is TGTGCCAGCAGTGACCCCGATGGGGAGGGAGAAGAGACCCAGTACTTC.

The chain links TRBV19 to TRBJ1-1; D not resolved. The CDR3 is 15 amino acids. Germline V CDR1 and CDR2: LNHDA, SQIVND (reference sequence). The V end lost 4 bases, the J end lost 5 bases, and 17 bases lay between the germline ends. The CDR3 DNA is TGTGCCAGTAGTAAACCCATAACCCCGAGAACTGAAGCTTTCTTT. This codes for CASSKPITPRTEAFF.

In this sample, this clone turned up a few times. The chain links TRBV6-4 to TRBJ2-2; 10 nucleotides agree with TRBD2. V was clipped by 4 bases and J by 3 bases; unmatched bases: 2. The germline gives CDR1 MRHNA, CDR2 SNTAGT. This CDR3 region has 15 residues. The CDR3 region has the DNA TGTGCCAGCAGTGCCGGGACTAGCGACACCGGGGAGCTGTTTTTT. This codes for CASSAGTSDTGELFF.

The chain couples TRBV7-3 to TRBJ2-1; 7 bases map to TRBD2. The length of the CDR3 is 18 residues. The germline gives CDR1 SGHTA, CDR2 FQGTGA. With 1 base clipped from V and 7 bases from J, the junction kept 16 bases outside the gene matches. In DNA form, the CDR3 reads TGTGCCAGCAGCTTAAGTGCAACTAGCGACCCTTTGAGGAATGAGCAGTTCTTC. It encodes CASSLSATSDPLRNEQFF.